The 21 T cell receptor beta chains reported below all come from one sample, sequenced in a study of cytomegalovirus exposure and HLA in healthy donors. PCR used 60 Vbeta primers and 13 Jbeta primers. Measured with immunoSEQ multiplex PCR; TCRdb has only the in-frame clones, and not every one. The sample holds 120,000 or so clones, about a sixth seen once. Specimen: PBMCs. These receptors were obtained from a female donor in good health and CMV-seropositive.

The rearrangement joins TRBV5-6 to TRBJ2-7; D call uncertain. The germline V gene has CDR1 SGHDT and CDR2 YYEEEE. Deletions cut 0 bases from V and 2 bases from J, with 12 bases between. The length of the CDR3 is 15 residues. For the CDR3, the DNA is TGTGCCAGCAGCTTGGGTGGAGTAAAAGCCTACGAGCAGTACTTC. Its translation is CASSLGGVKAYEQYF.

V and J are TRBV12-5 and TRBJ2-7; D remains ambiguous. The V end lost 0 bases, the J end lost 0 bases, and 6 bases lay between the germline ends. The CDR3 loop spans 14 amino acids. CDR1 is LGHNT and CDR2 is FRNRAP in the germline V gene. The CDR3 reads CASGLVQSSYEQYF. CDR3 in DNA: TGTGCTAGTGGTTTGGTACAGAGCTCCTACGAGCAGTACTTC.

The chain has TRBV6-5 and TRBJ2-7; TRBD1 matches 9 bases. Germline V lookup: CDR1 MNHEY, CDR2 SVGAGI. The V and J ends lost 5 bases and 11 bases, in that order; junction bases with no gene match: 4. The CDR3 is made up of 11 amino acids. CDR3 sequence reads: CASSLRDREYF. The DNA for the CDR3 is TGTGCCAGCAGTCTTCGGGACAGGGAGTACTTC.

This clone was detected a few times. The CDR3 loop reads CASLTGTGDGAFF. The CDR3 region has the DNA TGTGCTAGCTTGACCGGGACAGGGGATGGAGCTTTCTTT. The chain has TRBV12-5 and TRBJ1-1; 10 nucleotides align to TRBD1. CDR1 LGHNT and CDR2 FRNRAP come from the germline V gene. Trimming cost V 9 bases and J 10 bases; bases outside gene matches: 11. The CDR3 has 13 residues.

V gene TRBV18 combines with J gene TRBJ1-6, with 7 bases that match TRBD1. This CDR3 contains 14 residues. The ends lost 6 bases at V and 9 bases at J; junction bases unmatched: 8. Per the germline V gene, CDR1 is KGHSH and CDR2 is LQKENI. The CDR3 spells CASSPGQYRSPLHF. CDR3 bases: TGTGCCAGCTCCCCGGGACAGTATCGTTCACCCCTCCACTTT.

This chain uses TRBV7-9 with TRBJ1-5, with 7 bases fitting TRBD1. This CDR3 comprises 13 residues. V was pared by 5 bases and J by 6 bases, with 4 bases of the junction left unmatched. Germline V gene data show CDR1 as SEHNR and CDR2 as FQNEAQ (reference sequence). The CDR3 bases are TGTGCCAGCAGCGACAGGGTGGGTCAGCCCCAGCATTTT. Encoded protein: CASSDRVGQPQHF.

This chain links TRBV7-9 with TRBJ1-5; tentatively, D is TRBD1 (5 bases). The CDR3 runs 14 residues. Per germline, CDR1 SEHNR and CDR2 FQNEAQ (reference sequence). With 7 bases removed from V and 2 bases from J, the gap between germline ends came to 12 bases. The CDR3 DNA sequence: TGTGCCAGCACTACGACAGATGGCAATCAGCCCCAGCATTTT. Translation gives CASTTTDGNQPQHF.

The V gene is TRBV15, the J gene TRBJ1-3, with D perhaps TRBD1 (6 bases). CDR1 LNHNV and CDR2 YYDKDF come from the germline V gene (reference sequence). V was clipped by 2 bases and J by 1 base, with 9 bases between them. CDR3 size: 15 residues. Here the CDR3 reads CATSRQQGSGNTIYF. The CDR3 nucleotides are TGTGCCACCAGCAGACAACAGGGATCTGGAAACACCATATATTTT.

The chain has TRBV2 and TRBJ2-5; TRBD2 agrees at 8 bases. With 4 bases clipped from V and 3 bases from J, the junction kept 4 bases outside the gene matches. In germline, CDR1 is SNHLY, CDR2 FYNNEI. The CDR3 sequence is 14 residues long. CDR3 region: CASSGTSKEETQYF. DNA of the CDR3: TGTGCCAGCAGTGGGACTAGCAAAGAAGAGACCCAGTACTTC.

J is TRBJ1-6 and V is TRBV27, with 7 bases matching TRBD1. The germline V gene encodes CDR1 MNHEY and CDR2 SMNVEV (reference sequence). CDR3 length: 14 amino acids. V was pared by 5 bases and J by 4 bases, with 2 bases of the junction left unmatched. CDR3 in amino acids: CASSRDRYNSPLHF. In nucleotides, the CDR3 is TGTGCCAGCAGTAGGGACAGATATAATTCACCCCTCCACTTT.

There are a few counts of this clone. The chain combines TRBV7-8 with TRBJ1-2; D may be TRBD1 (6 bases). V lost 5 bases to trimming and J lost 0 bases, with 13 bases between them. The CDR3 runs to 15 residues. Germline V gene data show CDR1 as SGHVS and CDR2 as FQNEAQ. The CDR3 region has the DNA TGTGCCAGCAGCCCGCTGAGGGGGACTAACTATGGCTACACCTTC. Translating it yields CASSPLRGTNYGYTF.

The chain is built from TRBV18 and TRBJ1-1; D unresolved. Trimming removed 2 bases from V and 9 bases from J, with 7 bases in between. Looked up from germline, CDR1 is KGHSH and CDR2 is LQKENI. The CDR3 runs 11 residues. The DNA of the CDR3 is TGTGCCAGCTCACCAGGGCAGCAAGCTTTCTTT. Protein product: CASSPGQQAFF.

This chain joins TRBV7-9 and TRBJ2-1; 8 nucleotides agree with TRBD1. J lost 7 bases, V lost 6 bases, and 5 bases had no gene match. The CDR3 contains 13 residues. CDR1 and CDR2 (germline): SEHNR, FQNEAQ (reference sequence). The CDR3 reads CASRTGALNEQFF. CDR3 bases: TGTGCCAGCAGGACAGGGGCACTAAATGAGCAGTTCTTC.

This clone has more than one count but fewer than ten. V and J are TRBV11-2 and TRBJ1-1, with 8 bases that match TRBD1. The CDR3 has 16 residues. Looked up from germline, CDR1 is SGHAT and CDR2 is FQNNGV. The V and J ends lost 4 bases and 6 bases, in that order; junction bases with no gene match: 13. The CDR3 region has the DNA TGTGCCAGCAGCTCCAACTCCGGGACAGGATTAGCTGAAGCTTTCTTT. This translates into CASSSNSGTGLAEAFF. Using reference TRBV11-2 and TRBJ1-1 for the parts outside the CDR3, the full variable domain is EAGVAQSPRYKIIEKRQSVAFWCNPISGHATLYWYQQILGQGPKLLIQFQNNGVVDDSQLPKDRFSAERLKGVDSTLKIQPAKLEDSAVYLCASSSNSGTGLAEAFFGQGTRLTVV.

In its sample, this clone was seen a few times. CDR3 DNA sequence: TGTGCCAGCAGCTTGGTGGGGGGGCGGGAGACCCAGTACTTC. It translates to CASSLVGGRETQYF. The rearrangement joins TRBV5-4 to TRBJ2-5, with a weak D call TRBD2 (7 bases). The length of the CDR3 is 14 residues. Germline CDR1 and CDR2: SGHNT and YYREEE (reference sequence). The ends were cut back, 0 bases at V and 5 bases at J, with 11 bases in the middle.

V and J are TRBV6-6 and TRBJ2-3, with D tentatively TRBD2 (6 bases). The ends were cut back, 2 bases at V and 2 bases at J, with 14 bases in the middle. The germline V gene encodes CDR1 MNHNY and CDR2 SVGAGI (reference sequence). The CDR3 loop spans 16 amino acids. The DNA of the CDR3 is TGTGCCAGCAGTTACGATGCGGGGATAAACACAGATACGCAGTATTTT. This encodes CASSYDAGINTDTQYF.

This clone was recorded a few times. The CDR3 is CASSVDSGYTGELFF. The CDR3 nucleotides are TGTGCCAGCAGCGTAGATAGCGGGTACACCGGGGAGCTGTTTTTT. The J gene is TRBJ2-2, the V gene TRBV9; 7 bases line up with TRBD2. This CDR3 comprises 15 residues. Germline CDR1 reads SGDLS; CDR2 reads YYNGEE. V shed 0 bases, J shed 3 bases, and the junction held 2 bases outside the gene matches.

There are a few counts of this clone. The chain combines TRBV12-5 with TRBJ1-2; TRBD1 matches at 8 bases. Per the germline V gene, CDR1 is LGHNT and CDR2 is FRNRAP. The CDR3 extends over 18 amino acids. The ends lost 0 bases at V and 0 bases at J; junction bases unmatched: 9. The CDR3 sequence: CASGLVPLGQGSNYGYTF. The CDR3 DNA reads TGTGCTAGTGGTTTGGTGCCCCTCGGACAGGGCTCTAACTATGGCTACACCTTC.

This clone has just a few counts. V usage is TRBV7-7 and J usage is TRBJ2-1, with 9 bases aligning to TRBD1. V dropped 5 bases and J dropped 12; count of bases not matched to a gene: 8. The CDR3 is made up of 13 amino acids. Germline assignment: CDR1 SSHAT and CDR2 FNYEAQ (reference sequence). CDR3 sequence reads: CASSMDRGGAQFF. CDR3 in DNA: TGTGCCAGCAGCATGGACAGGGGAGGGGCGCAGTTCTTC. Together with reference TRBV7-7 and TRBJ2-1, the CDR3 gives the full variable domain: GAGVSQSPRYKVTKRGQDVTLRCDPISSHATLYWYQQALGQGPEFLTYFNYEAQPDKSGLPSDRFSAERPEGSISTLTIQRTEQRDSAMYRCASSMDRGGAQFFGPGTRLTVL.

The chain has TRBV19 and TRBJ1-4; D is unresolved. Trimming stripped 7 bases from V and 4 bases from J, with 7 bases between. Germline V gene lookup returns CDR1 LNHDA and CDR2 SQIVND (reference sequence). There are 12 residues in the CDR3. The CDR3 is CASKHSNEKLFF. DNA for the CDR3: TGTGCCAGTAAGCACAGTAATGAAAAACTGTTTTTT.

In its sample, this clone was seen a few times. The V call is TRBV5-4, the J call TRBJ1-2; 12 bases are a match to TRBD1. From germline, CDR1 is SGHNT and CDR2 YYREEE (reference sequence). The V segment lost 4 bases and the J segment 4 bases; nucleotides outside the gene matches: 14. CDR3 length equals 18 residues. CDR3 coding DNA: TGTGCCAGCAGCGTAGTCCCGGGACAGGGGGCCGGGAGCTATGGCTACACCTTC. Translation: CASSVVPGQGAGSYGYTF.